A single sample is the source of the 6 T cell receptor beta chains below, sequenced in a study of blood T cell repertoires in COVID-19. Only in-frame clones appear in the TCRdb table, and some are missing; sequencing was by immunoSEQ multiplex PCR. The repertoire holds more than 85,000 clones, with roughly 83% as singletons. Sequencing used peripheral blood. These TCRs come from an older woman with acute or convalescent COVID-19.

The genes are TRBV5-4 and TRBJ2-3; a weak D match, TRBD2 (7 bases). CDR3 size: 17 residues. Looked up from germline, CDR1 is SGHNT and CDR2 is YYREEE (reference sequence). The germline V and J ends were trimmed by 4 bases and 5 bases, with 23 bases remaining between them. The CDR3 spells CASSLPGGGVTQDTQYF. The CDR3 nucleotides read TGTGCCAGCAGCCTACCAGGCGGGGGCGTTACACAAGATACGCAGTATTTT.

The chain employs TRBV5-4 and TRBJ2-3; tentative D call: TRBD2 (6 bases). Germline CDR1 reads SGHNT; CDR2 reads YYREEE (reference sequence). V lost 0 bases and J 3 bases, leaving 8 bases between the germline ends. The CDR3 is 14 amino acids. CDR3 nucleotide sequence: TGTGCCAGCAGCTTGGCCGGAGGGACAGATACGCAGTATTTT. Translated: CASSLAGGTDTQYF. Looking up the rest from reference TRBV5-4 and TRBJ2-3 gives the full variable domain: ETGVTQSPTHLIKTRGQQVTLRCSSQSGHNTVSWYQQALGQGPQFIFQYYREEENGRGNFPPRFSGLQFPNYSSELNVNALELDDSALYLCASSLAGGTDTQYFGPGTRLTVL.

The chain employs TRBV6-1 and TRBJ1-2; a weak D match, TRBD1 (5 bases). Trimming removed 2 bases from V and 7 bases from J, with 17 bases in between. The CDR3 has 15 residues. Germline-derived CDR1 and CDR2 are MNHNS and SASEGT. The CDR3 nucleotides are TGTGCCAGCAGTGAATCGGATCAGGGTCGGGTTGGCTACACCTTC. It specifies CASSESDQGRVGYTF.

This rearrangement joins TRBV2 to TRBJ2-2; 7 nucleotides align to TRBD1. V lost 6 bases to trimming and J lost 6 bases; unmatched junction nucleotides: 4. CDR3 length: 13 amino acids. The germline CDR1 and CDR2 sequences are SNHLY and FYNNEI. CDR3 residues: CASRRGLPGELFF. In DNA form, the CDR3 reads TGTGCCAGCAGGAGGGGGCTCCCCGGGGAGCTGTTTTTT. The full variable domain, completed using reference TRBV2 and TRBJ2-2, is EPEVTQTPSHQVTQMGQEVILRCVPISNHLYFYWYRQILGQKVEFLVSFYNNEISEKSEIFDDQFSVERPDGSNFTLKIRSTKLEDSAMYFCASRRGLPGELFFGEGSRLTVL.

The rearrangement uses TRBV3-1 (or the pseudogene TRBV3-2) and TRBJ2-5; no reliable D call. The germline CDR1 and CDR2 sequences are LGHDT and YNNKEL (reference sequence). The CDR3 is made up of 12 amino acids. V lost 4 bases to trimming and J lost 1 base, with 4 bases between them. The CDR3 DNA reads as TGTGCCAGCAGCCCCGTCCAAGAGACCCAGTACTTC. This gives the protein CASSPVQETQYF.

This chain uses TRBV5-1 with TRBJ1-5; the match to TRBD1 covers 9 bases. V lost 4 bases to trimming and J lost 5 bases; unmatched junction nucleotides: 4. This CDR3 contains 14 residues. Germline V CDR1 and CDR2: SGHRS, YFSETQ. The DNA of the CDR3 is TGCGCCAGCAGCCCGGGGACAGGGCATCAGCCCCAGCATTTT. Amino acid sequence: CASSPGTGHQPQHF.